The clone carrying this TCR beta chain is a singleton in its sample. This record comes from a study of blood T cell repertoires in COVID-19. The wider study: T cells, B-cell-depleted T cells, or PBMCs provided the cDNA or gDNA that served as material.

Germline values: CDR1 SGDLS, CDR2 YYNGEE. The CDR3 loop spans 17 amino acids. V shed 0 bases and J 10 bases; nucleotides not matched to a gene: 12. Sequenced by immunoSEQ multiplex PCR; TCRdb stores in-frame clones only, minus some. The sample has 270,000 or so clones; approximately 81% are singletons. This sequence originates from a woman aged 45-65 years who had been exposed to COVID-19. Sequenced input: PBMCs or T cells enriched from blood (not recorded which). J is TRBJ1-4 and V is TRBV9; 10 bases are a match to TRBD1. CDR3 DNA sequence: TGTGCCAGCAGCGTAGAAGCTGGGAGGGACAGGGGTGCAAAACTGTTTTTT. This encodes CASSVEAGRDRGAKLFF.